The clone carrying this T cell receptor beta chain was detected once. The data were taken from a study of blood T cells in healthy people across ages. This CDR3 region has 14 residues. Trimming removed 2 bases at V and 6 bases at J, with 14 bases between. Germline values: CDR1 MNHEY, CDR2 SMNVEV (reference sequence). It was with a sample-barcoded 5' primer and a J-beta primer mix that a second PCR of roughly 7 to 12 cycles was run. Each CDR3 protein gets one entry after TCRdb re-called the 5' RACE reads with MiXCR. Of fewer than 600,000 distinct CDR3 sequences listed, over 25% are singletons. These data were also reused for a study on T cells of mothers and their children. From that second work: There were over 8 million TCR beta CDR3 reads from each mother and approximately 2.9 million from each child.

The source is a boy aged 2 to 9 in good health. Sample: blood. The rearrangement joins TRBV27 to TRBJ2-7; D is possibly TRBD1 or TRBD2 (6 bases each). The CDR3, as DNA: TGTGCCAGCAGTTTACGGGGGCGCTTATGCGAGCAGTACTTC. Protein: CASSLRGRLCEQYF.